This T cell receptor beta chain stems from a study of T cells in Graves' hyperthyroidism and ophthalmopathy. The V end lost 5 bases, the J end lost 7 bases, and 16 bases lay between the germline ends. The CDR3 is 14 amino acids. In germline, CDR1 is LNHNV, CDR2 YYDKDF (reference sequence). Newly diagnosed patients aged 18 to 65 had hyperthyroidism of under 2 months' duration. Amplification targeted TCR beta CDR3 regions from RNA transcripts. An initial round of RT-PCR targeting the TCR CDR3 relied on the HTBI primer set. TCRdb reanalysed the multiplex PCR reads using MiXCR and keeps one entry per CDR3 protein. The sample yields around 760,000 distinct CDR3 sequences, 35% seen once.

Sequencing input: blood. The source of this sequence is a woman aged 40 to 50 with Graves' hyperthyroidism. The chain combines TRBV15 with TRBJ2-3; a possible D gene is TRBD1 (5 bases). The CDR3 region has the DNA TGTGCCACCAGCGACGACAGAGGACAACATACGCAGTATTTT. It translates to CATSDDRGQHTQYF.